The 2 T cell receptor beta chains below were found in one sample sequenced in a study of post-analysis software for immune sequencing data (dated by TCRdb to the mid-2010s). To prepare the library, PCR was applied. The instrument given in TCRdb is Illumina HiSeq 2500. To reduce PCR and sequencing biases, unique molecular identifiers were built into the TCR beta cDNA libraries. TCRdb reworked the public reads: Q25 trimming with fastp, MiXCR clone assembly, productive beta chains retained. One record per CDR3 amino acid sequence lists the most common genes and DNA. The sample data list about 540,000 distinct CDR3 sequences, and 30% to 40% of these were observed just once. The top ten clonotypes cover 4.5% to 7.5% of the sample. Their target antigens are unknown. Study-wide conclusions, independent of this receptor: Significantly higher frequencies in patients than in controls were found for roughly 5 TRBV segments, including TRBV5-6, TRBV5-1 and TRBV20-1.

The sample was blood. All receptors come from a girl younger than 18 with multiple sclerosis.

The genes are TRBV12-5 and TRBJ2-5; the D gene is possibly TRBD1 (5 bases). This CDR3 is 18 amino acids long. The germline V gene has CDR1 LGHNT and CDR2 FRNRAP. Trimming stripped 1 base from V and 4 bases from J, with 22 bases between. In nucleotides, the CDR3 is TGTGCTAGTGGTTTGGCCTCGCCTAGGGGATATCTCGGAGAGACCCAGTACTTC. Protein: CASGLASPRGYLGETQYF.

The chain carries TRBV11-2 and TRBJ2-5; TRBD1 matches at 8 bases. The end of the DNA fits TRBJ2-1 better, so the J call may be wrong. There are 16 residues in the CDR3. CDR1 SGHAT and CDR2 FQNNGV come from the germline V gene. Written as DNA, the CDR3 is TGTGCCAGCAGCTTAGGGTCAGGGGGCGGCCAAGAGACCCAGTTCTTC. Its protein product is CASSLGSGGGQETQFF.